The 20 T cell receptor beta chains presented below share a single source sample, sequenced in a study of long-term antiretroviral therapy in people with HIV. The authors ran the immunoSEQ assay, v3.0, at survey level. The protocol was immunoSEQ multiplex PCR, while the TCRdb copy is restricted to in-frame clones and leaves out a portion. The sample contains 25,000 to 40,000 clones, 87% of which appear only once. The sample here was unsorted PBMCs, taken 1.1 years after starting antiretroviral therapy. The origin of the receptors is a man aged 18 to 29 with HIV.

The CDR3 here is CASSPPQGNTEAFF. CDR3 DNA sequence: TGTGCCAGCAGTCCCCCACAGGGTAACACTGAAGCTTTCTTT. The chain carries TRBV28 and TRBJ1-1; maybe TRBD1 (6 bases). Germline V CDR1 and CDR2: MDHEN, SYDVKM. The V end lost 5 bases, the J end lost 2 bases, and 12 bases lay between the germline ends. This CDR3 contains 14 residues.

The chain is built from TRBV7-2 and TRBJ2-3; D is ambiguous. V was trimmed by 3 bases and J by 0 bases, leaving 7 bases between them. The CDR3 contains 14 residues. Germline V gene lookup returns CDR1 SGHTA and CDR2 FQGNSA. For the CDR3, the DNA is TGTGCCAGCAGCTTGAGGCCCAGCACAGATACGCAGTATTTT. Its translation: CASSLRPSTDTQYF.

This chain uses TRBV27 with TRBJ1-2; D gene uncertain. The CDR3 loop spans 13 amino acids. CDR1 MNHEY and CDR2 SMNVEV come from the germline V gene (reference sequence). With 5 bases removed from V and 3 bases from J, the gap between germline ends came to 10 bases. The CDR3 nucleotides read TGTGCCAGCAGTCCAACCATTGACTATGGCTACACCTTC. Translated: CASSPTIDYGYTF.

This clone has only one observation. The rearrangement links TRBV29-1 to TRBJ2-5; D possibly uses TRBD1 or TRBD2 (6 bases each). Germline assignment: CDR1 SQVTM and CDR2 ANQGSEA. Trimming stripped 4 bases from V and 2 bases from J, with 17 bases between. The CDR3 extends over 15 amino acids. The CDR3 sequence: CSVGWGATSQETQYF. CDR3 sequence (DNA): TGCAGCGTTGGATGGGGGGCGACCTCTCAAGAGACCCAGTACTTC.

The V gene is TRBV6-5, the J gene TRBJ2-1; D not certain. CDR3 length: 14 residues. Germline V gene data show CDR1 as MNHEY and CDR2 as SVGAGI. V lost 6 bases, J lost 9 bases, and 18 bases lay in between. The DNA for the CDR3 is TGTGCCAGCAGCCGAAATCTGGCGTCGGGTGAGCAGTTCTTC. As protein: CASSRNLASGEQFF.

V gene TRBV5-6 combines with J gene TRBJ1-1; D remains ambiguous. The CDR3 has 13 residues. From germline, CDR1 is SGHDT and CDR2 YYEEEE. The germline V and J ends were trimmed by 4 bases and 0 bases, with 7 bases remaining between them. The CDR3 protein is CASSPVLNTEAFF. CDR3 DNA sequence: TGTGCCAGCAGCCCAGTCCTGAACACTGAAGCTTTCTTT.

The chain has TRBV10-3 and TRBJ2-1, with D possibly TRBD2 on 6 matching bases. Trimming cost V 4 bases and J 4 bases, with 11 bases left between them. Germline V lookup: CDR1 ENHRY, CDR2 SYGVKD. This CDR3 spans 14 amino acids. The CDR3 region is CAISAGGSYNEQFF. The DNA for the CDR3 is TGTGCCATCAGTGCCGGGGGTAGTTACAATGAGCAGTTCTTC.

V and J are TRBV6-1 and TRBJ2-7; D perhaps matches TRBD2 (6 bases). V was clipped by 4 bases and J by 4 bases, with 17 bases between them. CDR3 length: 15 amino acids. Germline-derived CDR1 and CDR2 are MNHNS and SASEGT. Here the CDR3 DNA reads TGTGCCAGCAGTGCGCGGGGAGGTCAGACTTACGAGCAGTACTTC. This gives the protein CASSARGGQTYEQYF.

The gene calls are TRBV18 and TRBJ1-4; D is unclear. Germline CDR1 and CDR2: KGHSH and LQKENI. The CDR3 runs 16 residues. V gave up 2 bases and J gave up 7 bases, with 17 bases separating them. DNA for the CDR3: TGTGCCAGCTCACCATTCGATTCGCGACAACGTGAAAAACTGTTTTTT. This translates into CASSPFDSRQREKLFF.

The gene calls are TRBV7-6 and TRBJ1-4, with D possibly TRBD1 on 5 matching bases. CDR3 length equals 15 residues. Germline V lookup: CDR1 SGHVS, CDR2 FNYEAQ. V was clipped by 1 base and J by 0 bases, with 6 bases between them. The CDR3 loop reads CASSLETATNEKLFF. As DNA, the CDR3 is TGTGCCAGCAGCTTAGAGACAGCAACTAATGAAAAACTGTTTTTT.

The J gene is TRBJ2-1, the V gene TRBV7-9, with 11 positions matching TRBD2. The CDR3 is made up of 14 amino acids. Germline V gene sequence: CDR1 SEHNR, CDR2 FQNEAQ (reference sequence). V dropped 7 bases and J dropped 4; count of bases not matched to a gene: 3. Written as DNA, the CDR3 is TGTGCCAGCACCCTAGCGGGGGGATACAATGAGCAGTTCTTC. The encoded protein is CASTLAGGYNEQFF.

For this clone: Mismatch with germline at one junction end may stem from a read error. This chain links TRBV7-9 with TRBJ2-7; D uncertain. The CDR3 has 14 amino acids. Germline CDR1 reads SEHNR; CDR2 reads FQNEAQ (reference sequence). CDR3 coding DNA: TGTGCCAGCGTCCCTTCCGGAGCTGCCTACGGGCAGTACTTC. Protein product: CASVPSGAAYGQYF.

CDR3 DNA sequence: TGTGCCAGCAGCACGACTAGCGGAACTGCCTACGAGCAGTACTTC. Protein sequence: CASSTTSGTAYEQYF. J is TRBJ2-7 and V is TRBV11-2; 9 nucleotides align to TRBD2. This CDR3 contains 15 residues. The V gene's germline CDR1 is SGHAT and CDR2 FQNNGV. After removal of 5 bases from V and 2 bases from J, the junction contained 7 bases not matched to a gene.

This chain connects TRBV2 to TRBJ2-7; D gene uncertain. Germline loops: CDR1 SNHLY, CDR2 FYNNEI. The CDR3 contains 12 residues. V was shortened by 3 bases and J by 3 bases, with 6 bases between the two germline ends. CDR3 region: CASSEADYEQYF. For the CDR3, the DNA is TGTGCCAGCAGTGAGGCGGACTACGAGCAGTACTTC.

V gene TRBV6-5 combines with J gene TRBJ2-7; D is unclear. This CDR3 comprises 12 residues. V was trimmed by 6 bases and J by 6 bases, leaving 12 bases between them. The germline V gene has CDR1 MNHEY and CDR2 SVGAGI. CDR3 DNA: TGTGCCAGCAGCGGTATTAGGGCCGAGCAGTACTTC. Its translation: CASSGIRAEQYF.

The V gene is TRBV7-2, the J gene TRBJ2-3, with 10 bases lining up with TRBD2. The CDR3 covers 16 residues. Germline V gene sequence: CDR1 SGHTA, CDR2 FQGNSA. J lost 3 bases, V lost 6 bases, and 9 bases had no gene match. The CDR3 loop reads CASSPSGRYGTDTQYF. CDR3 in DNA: TGTGCCAGCAGTCCTAGCGGGAGATACGGGACAGATACGCAGTATTTT.

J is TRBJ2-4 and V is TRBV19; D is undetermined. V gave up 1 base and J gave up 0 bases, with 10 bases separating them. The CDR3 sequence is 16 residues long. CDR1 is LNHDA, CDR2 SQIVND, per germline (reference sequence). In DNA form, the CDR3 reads TGTGCCAGTAGTATAGCGGCAGAGTTAGCCAAAAACATTCAGTACTTC. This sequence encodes CASSIAAELAKNIQYF.

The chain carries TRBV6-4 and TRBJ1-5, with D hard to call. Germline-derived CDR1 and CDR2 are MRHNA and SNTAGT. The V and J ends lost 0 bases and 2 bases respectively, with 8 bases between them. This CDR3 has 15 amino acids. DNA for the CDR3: TGTGCCAGCAGTGACTCGCTTGGAGGCAATCAGCCCCAGCATTTT. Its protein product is CASSDSLGGNQPQHF.

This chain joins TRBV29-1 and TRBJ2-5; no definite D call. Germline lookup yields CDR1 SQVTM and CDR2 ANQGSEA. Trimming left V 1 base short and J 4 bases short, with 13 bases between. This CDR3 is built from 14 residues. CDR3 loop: CSVEVWSAGETQYF. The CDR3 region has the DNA TGCAGCGTTGAAGTGTGGAGTGCAGGAGAGACCCAGTACTTC.

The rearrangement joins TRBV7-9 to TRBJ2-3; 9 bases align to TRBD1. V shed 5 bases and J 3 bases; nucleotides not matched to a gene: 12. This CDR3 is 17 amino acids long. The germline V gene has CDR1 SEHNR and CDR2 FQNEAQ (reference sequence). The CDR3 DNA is TGTGCCAGCAGCCCTCGTCTAGGGACAGGGATGACAGATACGCAGTATTTT. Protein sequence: CASSPRLGTGMTDTQYF. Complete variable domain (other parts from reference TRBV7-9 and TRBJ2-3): DTGVSQNPRHKITKRGQNVTFRCDPISEHNRLYWYRQTLGQGPEFLTYFQNEAQLEKSRLLSDRFSAERPKGSFSTLEIQRTEQGDSAMYLCASSPRLGTGMTDTQYFGPGTRLTVL.